This T cell receptor (beta chain) was recorded in a study of cytomegalovirus exposure and HLA in healthy donors. The CDR3 is 13 amino acids. The germline gives CDR1 LNHDA, CDR2 SQIVND (reference sequence). V was pared by 7 bases and J by 8 bases, with 15 bases between. Use of 60 Vbeta and 13 Jbeta primers characterized the PCR. Generated by immunoSEQ multiplex PCR, the TCRdb table keeps only in-frame clones and is missing some. The repertoire includes approximately 120,000 clones, 78% of them detected once, and around 3.6% sits in the top ten. This clonotype originated in a man aged 35 to 55 in good health and CMV-seronegative. Sequenced material: PBMCs. The chain employs TRBV19 and TRBJ2-4, with D tentatively TRBD1 (6 bases). The CDR3 DNA reads as TGTGCCAGTACCCCGGGGACAACGGACATTCAGTACTTC. This encodes CASTPGTTDIQYF.